This TCR beta chain was sequenced for a study of tumor-infiltrating lymphocytes in primary liver carcinoma. Study summary: Tumors were staged T1-T3 N0M0 and measured about 4.2 to 10 cm across. Each sample had roughly 3.5 to 7.13 million productive TCRbeta reads regardless of tissue type. The study's findings and limits: Owing to bulk unsorted samples, no comparison was made between CD4+ and CD8+ repertoires.

Germline V gene data show CDR1 as MNHEY and CDR2 as SVGEGT. The CDR3 is made up of 13 amino acids. Trimming removed 10 bases from V and 3 bases from J; junction bases left unmatched: 3. Points on this clonotype: Its antigen is unidentified. A read error may explain this, as a much larger clone is one base away.

Constant-region priming of roughly 490 ng total RNA yielded TCR beta cDNA. Three nested multiplex PCR rounds, a slightly modified ARM-PCR, produced the libraries for TCR beta. A C-beta reverse primer and TRBV1-TRBV30 forward primers served in each of the first two PCR rounds, at approximately 10 cycles apiece. MiXCR, run by TCRdb on the multiplex PCR reads, gives a single entry per CDR3 protein. The sample shows some 200,000 distinct CDR3 sequences, less than 75% of them seen only once. Germline DNA was also extracted, and blood RNA derived from unsorted whole blood. An approximately 4-milliliter peripheral blood sample was collected before surgery.

This receptor was identified in a woman aged 60 to 75 with primary liver carcinoma and hepatitis B virus infection. The chain has TRBV6-2 or TRBV6-3 and TRBJ2-2, with 9 bases that match TRBD2. The sample taken for sequencing was peripheral blood. The CDR3 coding sequence is TGTGCCATCAGACTAGCGGACACCGGGGAGCTGTTTTTT. Residues: CAIRLADTGELFF.